The 29 T cell receptor beta chains listed next were all sequenced from one sample in a study of beta chain features in type 1 diabetes. General study findings and limits: In all four CD4+ subsets, TCRB CDR3 length was significantly, moderately reduced in type 1 diabetes.

The study reverse transcribed the entire isolated RNA, so it sequenced expressed TCRB transcripts. Sequencing used immunoSEQ multiplex PCR; TCRdb keeps in-frame clones, though not all of them. Of some 350,000 clones listed, roughly 12% are singletons. What these receptors recognize is not known. The sample comprised naive CD4+ T cells from blood. These receptors were obtained from a woman aged 18-29 years with type 1 diabetes.

The gene calls are TRBV9 and TRBJ1-2, with TRBD1 matching over 7 bases. The CDR3 runs 15 residues. V lost 6 bases to trimming and J lost 4 bases; unmatched junction nucleotides: 12. The germline V gene has CDR1 SGDLS and CDR2 YYNGEE. The CDR3 loop is CASTPRGDRAYGYTF. The CDR3 DNA sequence: TGTGCCAGCACCCCCAGAGGGGACAGAGCCTATGGCTACACCTTC.

This clone was seen a handful of times. This sequence joins TRBV5-1 and TRBJ2-1; 8 bases line up with TRBD2. The CDR3 loop spans 15 amino acids. Unmatched junction bases numbered 11, after V lost 4 bases and J lost 8 bases. CDR1 SGHRS and CDR2 YFSETQ come from the germline V gene. CDR3 sequence reads: CASSLRTSTGHEQFF. Here the CDR3 DNA reads TGCGCCAGCAGCCTCCGGACTAGCACGGGGCATGAGCAGTTCTTC.

The chain joins TRBV6-6 to TRBJ2-5; 10 bases line up with TRBD2. The CDR3 is 16 amino acids. The germline CDR1 and CDR2 sequences are MNHNY and SVGAGI (reference sequence). Unmatched junction bases numbered 16, after V lost 11 bases and J lost 4 bases. CDR3 sequence: CASLAGLAGARETQYF. The DNA for the CDR3 is TGTGCCTCACTTGCGGGTCTAGCGGGAGCCCGAGAGACCCAGTACTTC.

This clone was picked up a small number of times. The rearrangement joins TRBV5-1 to TRBJ2-3, with 9 bases fitting TRBD2. The CDR3 contains 16 residues. From germline, CDR1 is SGHRS and CDR2 YFSETQ. V lost 0 bases to trimming and J lost 2 bases; unmatched junction nucleotides: 4. The CDR3 region is CASSLEPSGTTDTQYF. The CDR3 nucleotides are TGCGCCAGCAGCTTGGAACCTAGCGGGACCACAGATACGCAGTATTTT.

This clone has a handful of counts. The CDR3 loop reads CASSRQGNGYTF. DNA of the CDR3: TGTGCCAGCAGTCGACAGGGGAATGGCTACACCTTC. The V and J genes are TRBV28 and TRBJ1-2, with 8 positions matching TRBD1. The CDR3 is 12 residues long. Germline loops: CDR1 MDHEN, CDR2 SYDVKM. The V segment lost 5 bases and the J segment 6 bases; nucleotides outside the gene matches: 2.

This clone was detected only a few times. The gene calls are TRBV27 and TRBJ2-3; 12 bases agree with TRBD1. The CDR3 has 17 amino acids. The V gene's germline CDR1 is MNHEY and CDR2 SMNVEV (reference sequence). V shed 7 bases and J 1 base; nucleotides not matched to a gene: 9. The CDR3 DNA reads TGTGCCAGCACACCGGGACAGGGGGCGAGGGGCACAGATACGCAGTATTTT. It is translated as CASTPGQGARGTDTQYF.

The genes are TRBV5-6 and TRBJ1-2; D is uncertain. Trimming took 4 bases from V and 1 from J, leaving 8 bases between them. The CDR3 is made up of 13 amino acids. Germline CDR1 is SGHDT and CDR2 is YYEEEE. The CDR3 DNA is TGTGCCAGCAGCCCGGGTGTTAACTATGGCTACACCTTC. Amino acids: CASSPGVNYGYTF.

This clone was recorded a few times. The chain links TRBV5-1 to TRBJ2-3; D unresolved. The germline CDR1 and CDR2 sequences are SGHRS and YFSETQ. The CDR3 runs 14 residues. V was trimmed by 1 base and J by 2 bases, leaving 8 bases between them. CDR3 protein: CASSLRVDTDTQYF. CDR3 nucleotides: TGCGCCAGCAGCTTGCGGGTGGACACAGATACGCAGTATTTT. The full variable domain, its missing parts supplied by reference TRBV5-1 and TRBJ2-3, is KAGVTQTPRYLIKTRGQQVTLSCSPISGHRSVSWYQQTPGQGLQFLFEYFSETQRNKGNFPGRFSGRQFSNSRSEMNVSTLELGDSALYLCASSLRVDTDTQYFGPGTRLTVL.

This clone turned up a few times. V and J are TRBV19 and TRBJ1-5, with D perhaps matching TRBD1 (5 bases). Germline V lookup: CDR1 LNHDA, CDR2 SQIVND (reference sequence). V was cut by 5 bases and J by 10 bases, with 9 bases left in between. The CDR3 spans 11 residues. DNA for the CDR3: TGTGCCAGTAGTTCCCAGGGCCCCCAGCATTTT. It yields the protein CASSSQGPQHF.

This clone was recorded a few times. V is TRBV14 and J is TRBJ1-5; D ambiguous. This CDR3 contains 16 residues. CDR1 is SGHDN and CDR2 is FVKESK in the germline V gene. V was shortened by 9 bases and J by 2 bases, with 20 bases between the two germline ends. The CDR3 region has the DNA TGTGCCAGGATCCCTTCACGAAAACGCGGCAATCAGCCCCAGCATTTT. Its protein product is CARIPSRKRGNQPQHF.

This clone was counted a few times. The chain couples TRBV6-1 to TRBJ2-7, with 9 positions matching TRBD1. CDR3 length: 14 amino acids. With 5 bases clipped from V and 4 bases from J, the junction kept 6 bases outside the gene matches. Germline values: CDR1 MNHNS, CDR2 SASEGT. The CDR3 is CASSTRDRVYEQYV. The CDR3 DNA reads TGTGCCAGCAGTACCCGGGACAGGGTATACGAGCAGTACGTC.

The gene calls are TRBV27 and TRBJ2-7; weak D call: TRBD2 (6 bases). Trimming removed 8 bases at V and 3 bases at J, with 14 bases between. The germline gives CDR1 MNHEY, CDR2 SMNVEV (reference sequence). This CDR3 spans 13 amino acids. The CDR3 DNA reads TGTGCCAGCGGCTTACGGGAGAGCTACGAGCAGTACGTC. It codes for CASGLRESYEQYV.

This clone was recorded a few times. The rearrangement joins TRBV15 to TRBJ1-2; no clear D gene. This CDR3 region has 12 residues. Trimming shortened V by 4 bases and J by 3 bases, and 6 bases separated the two germline ends. Germline loops: CDR1 LNHNV, CDR2 YYDKDF (reference sequence). The CDR3 protein is CATSIADYGYTF. The CDR3, as DNA: TGTGCCACCAGCATAGCAGACTATGGCTACACCTTC.

The rearrangement joins TRBV28 to TRBJ2-5, with TRBD2 as a possible D gene (5 bases). Deletions cut 5 bases from V and 3 bases from J, with 10 bases between. The germline V gene encodes CDR1 MDHEN and CDR2 SYDVKM. There are 13 residues in the CDR3. The CDR3 is CASSGEPKETQYF. The CDR3 nucleotides read TGTGCCAGCAGTGGGGAGCCGAAAGAGACCCAGTACTTC.

V and J are TRBV4-3 and TRBJ2-6, with 14 bases matching TRBD2. The CDR3 spans 18 residues. Per germline, CDR1 LGHNA and CDR2 YSLEER. Trimming cost V 4 bases and J 3 bases; bases outside gene matches: 5. In DNA, the CDR3 is TGCGCCAGCAGCCCCGTAGGACTAGCGGGAGGTGGGGCCAACGTCCTGACTTTC. Residues: CASSPVGLAGGGANVLTF.

The rearrangement uses TRBV30 and TRBJ1-2; D not resolved. V was cut by 2 bases and J by 2 bases, with 9 bases left in between. CDR1 and CDR2 (germline): GTSNPN, SVGIG (reference sequence). This CDR3 has 13 amino acids. This CDR3 is CAWSLSQNYGYTF. DNA for the CDR3: TGTGCCTGGAGTTTATCCCAGAACTATGGCTACACCTTC.

V is TRBV5-1 and J is TRBJ2-2; TRBD1 agrees at 8 bases. CDR1 is SGHRS, CDR2 YFSETQ, per germline. This CDR3 has 16 residues. V shed 4 bases and J 0 bases; nucleotides not matched to a gene: 5. The CDR3 loop reads CASSGLTGANTGELFF. DNA for the CDR3: TGCGCCAGCAGCGGATTGACAGGGGCGAACACCGGGGAGCTGTTTTTT.

This clone was seen a few times. Other DNA sequences in this sample translate to the same CDR3. The chain is built from TRBV15 and TRBJ2-7, with 9 bases aligning to TRBD1. This CDR3 is 13 amino acids long. Germline loops: CDR1 LNHNV, CDR2 YYDKDF (reference sequence). V was pared by 3 bases and J by 4 bases, with 1 base of the junction left unmatched. The CDR3 protein is CATSRDRGYEQYV. CDR3 DNA sequence: TGTGCCACCAGCAGGGACAGGGGATACGAGCAGTACGTC.

This clone has a handful of counts. V gene TRBV9 combines with J gene TRBJ2-7, with D possibly matching TRBD1 (5 bases). The CDR3 is 12 residues long. V lost 3 bases to trimming and J lost 3 bases, with 7 bases between them. Germline loops: CDR1 SGDLS, CDR2 YYNGEE. Written as DNA, the CDR3 is TGTGCCAGCAGCGGACAGATCTACGAGCAGTACGTC. Translation gives CASSGQIYEQYV.

The chain combines TRBV21-1 with TRBJ2-1; TRBD2, as called in the table, went unchecked against the DNA. TRBV21-1 is termed a pseudogene. The CDR3 extends over 16 amino acids. The CDR3 spells CASSPKGSGINNEQFF. The CDR3 DNA follows: TGTGCCAGCAGCCCAAAGGGAAGCGGGATAAACAATGAGCAGTTCTTC.

The chain recombines TRBV30 with TRBJ2-1, with 9 bases identical to TRBD1. V shed 2 bases and J 9 bases; nucleotides not matched to a gene: 5. This CDR3 comprises 13 residues. CDR1 and CDR2 (germline): GTSNPN, SVGIG (reference sequence). This CDR3 reads CAWSTQGAGEQFF. The CDR3 DNA is TGTGCCTGGAGTACACAGGGGGCCGGTGAGCAGTTCTTC.

The V call is TRBV4-1, the J call TRBJ1-2, with D maybe TRBD1 (5 bases). Germline CDR1 MGHRA, CDR2 YSYEKL. V lost 2 bases, J lost 2 bases, and 9 bases lay in between. The CDR3 extends over 14 amino acids. The DNA of the CDR3 is TGCGCCAGCAGCCAACAGGGAATAAACTATGGCTACACCTTC. Its protein is CASSQQGINYGYTF.

The chain has TRBV5-1 and TRBJ1-1, with D maybe TRBD1 (6 bases). The CDR3 spans 14 residues. Germline CDR1 reads SGHRS; CDR2 reads YFSETQ. V dropped 2 bases and J dropped 5 bases, with 13 bases sitting between them. CDR3 sequence: CASSFSGGYTEAFF. As DNA, the CDR3 is TGCGCCAGCAGCTTCTCTGGGGGCTATACTGAAGCTTTCTTT. The full variable domain, its missing parts supplied by reference TRBV5-1 and TRBJ1-1, is KAGVTQTPRYLIKTRGQQVTLSCSPISGHRSVSWYQQTPGQGLQFLFEYFSETQRNKGNFPGRFSGRQFSNSRSEMNVSTLELGDSALYLCASSFSGGYTEAFFGQGTRLTVV.

J is TRBJ2-3 and V is TRBV27; 8 positions agree with TRBD2. With V trimmed by 6 bases and J by 0 bases, 8 bases remained unmatched. CDR1 and CDR2 from the germline V gene are MNHEY and SMNVEV (reference sequence). This CDR3 is 16 amino acids long. This CDR3 reads CASSHRGGRSTDTQYF. CDR3 DNA: TGTGCCAGCAGCCACCGCGGGGGGCGAAGCACAGATACGCAGTATTTT.

Only a few counts were recorded for this clone. The chain joins TRBV7-3 to TRBJ2-7; TRBD2 matches at 9 bases. V trimming: 6 bases; J trimming: 6 bases; junction bases outside the gene matches: 9. There are 14 residues in the CDR3. Germline V CDR1 and CDR2: SGHTA, FQGTGA. CDR3 protein: CASSEAGGPSEQYF. Here the CDR3 DNA reads TGTGCCAGCAGTGAGGCGGGAGGGCCGAGCGAGCAGTACTTC.

There are a few counts of this clone. This chain uses TRBV6-6 with TRBJ1-1, with 7 bases identical to TRBD1. Per germline, CDR1 MNHNY and CDR2 SVGAGI (reference sequence). There are 16 residues in the CDR3. The trim removed 0 bases at V and 5 bases at J, leaving 9 bases unmatched. In nucleotides, the CDR3 is TGTGCCAGCAGTTACTCTGTCATCGACAGGGTGACTGAAGCTTTCTTT. Translated, it gives CASSYSVIDRVTEAFF.

This clone was observed a few times. The V and J genes are TRBV5-1 and TRBJ1-4; D unclear. The CDR3 length is 14 residues. Trimming took off 0 bases at V and 7 bases at J, with 10 bases between the two ends. CDR1 and CDR2 (germline): SGHRS, YFSETQ. CDR3 sequence: CASSLDISGEKLFF. The CDR3 nucleotides read TGCGCCAGCAGCTTGGACATCTCAGGTGAAAAACTGTTTTTT.

This clone was found a few times. The chain joins TRBV9 to TRBJ2-1, with D perhaps TRBD1 (7 bases). With 6 bases removed from V and 4 bases from J, the gap between germline ends came to 17 bases. CDR1 is SGDLS and CDR2 is YYNGEE in the germline V gene. The CDR3 sequence is 15 residues long. CDR3 residues: CASNSRGTVYNEQFF. The CDR3 coding sequence is TGTGCCAGCAATTCACGCGGGACAGTATACAATGAGCAGTTCTTC.

V usage is TRBV2 and J usage is TRBJ1-1; D is unclear. Trimming removed 7 bases from V and 6 bases from J, with 12 bases in between. This CDR3 spans 12 amino acids. CDR1 is SNHLY, CDR2 FYNNEI, per germline. The CDR3 DNA follows: TGTGCCAGCATCGCGGGCGGTGCTGAAGCTTTCTTT. Translated: CASIAGGAEAFF.